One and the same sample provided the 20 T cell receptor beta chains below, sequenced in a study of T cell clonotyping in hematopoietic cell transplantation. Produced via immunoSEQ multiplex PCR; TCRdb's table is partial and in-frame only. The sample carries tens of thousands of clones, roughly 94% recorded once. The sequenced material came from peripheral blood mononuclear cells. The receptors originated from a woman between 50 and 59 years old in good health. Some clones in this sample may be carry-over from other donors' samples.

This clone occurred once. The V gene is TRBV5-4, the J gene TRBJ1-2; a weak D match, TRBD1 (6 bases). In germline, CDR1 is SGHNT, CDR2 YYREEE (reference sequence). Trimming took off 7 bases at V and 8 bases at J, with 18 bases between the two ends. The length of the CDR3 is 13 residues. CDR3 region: CASSTGSFYGYTF. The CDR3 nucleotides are TGTGCCAGCTCTACAGGGAGCTTCTACGGCTACACCTTC. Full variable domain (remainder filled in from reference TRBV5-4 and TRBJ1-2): ETGVTQSPTHLIKTRGQQVTLRCSSQSGHNTVSWYQQALGQGPQFIFQYYREEENGRGNFPPRFSGLQFPNYSSELNVNALELDDSALYLCASSTGSFYGYTFGSGTRLTVV.

CDR3 coding DNA: TGTGCCAGCAGCTTGGCGGGACAGGGCCACTACGAGCAGTACTTC. It specifies CASSLAGQGHYEQYF. The chain is built from TRBV5-6 and TRBJ2-7, with TRBD1 identical over 9 bases. Germline loops: CDR1 SGHDT, CDR2 YYEEEE. V was clipped by 0 bases and J by 3 bases; unmatched bases: 4. The CDR3 contains 15 residues.

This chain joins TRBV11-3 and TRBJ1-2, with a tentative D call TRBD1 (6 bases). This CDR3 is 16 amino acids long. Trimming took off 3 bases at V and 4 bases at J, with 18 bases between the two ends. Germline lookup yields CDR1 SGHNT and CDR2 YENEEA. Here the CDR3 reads CASSLSGGAAIYGYTF. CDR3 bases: TGTGCCAGCAGCTTGTCGGGGGGCGCAGCAATCTATGGCTACACCTTC.

Written as DNA, the CDR3 is TGTGCTAGTGGTTTAGGGGTTCAAGAGACCCAGTACTTC. It codes for CASGLGVQETQYF. The V and J genes are TRBV12-5 and TRBJ2-5; TRBD1 might be the D (5 bases). The CDR3 extends over 13 amino acids. From germline, CDR1 is LGHNT and CDR2 FRNRAP. V was pared by 3 bases and J by 2 bases, with 7 bases between.

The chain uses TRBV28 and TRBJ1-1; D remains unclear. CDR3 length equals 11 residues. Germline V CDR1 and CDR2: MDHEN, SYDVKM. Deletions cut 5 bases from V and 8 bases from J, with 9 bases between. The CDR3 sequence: CASSHQLEAFF. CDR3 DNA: TGTGCCAGCAGTCACCAGTTAGAAGCTTTCTTT.

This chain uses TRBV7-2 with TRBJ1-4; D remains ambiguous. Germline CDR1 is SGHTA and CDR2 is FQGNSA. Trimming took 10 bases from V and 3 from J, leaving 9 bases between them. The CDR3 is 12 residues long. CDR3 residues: CATRMPNEKLFF. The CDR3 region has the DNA TGTGCCACCCGAATGCCTAATGAAAAACTGTTTTTT.

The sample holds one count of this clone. CDR3 sequence reads: CASSYSTSQGGYTF. The CDR3 DNA reads as TGTGCCAGCAGTTACAGCACAAGCCAAGGTGGCTACACCTTC. This chain uses TRBV6-5 with TRBJ1-2; D gene unclear. Trimming removed 2 bases from V and 7 bases from J, with 14 bases in between. The CDR3 is 14 amino acids. Germline CDR1 and CDR2: MNHEY and SVGAGI.

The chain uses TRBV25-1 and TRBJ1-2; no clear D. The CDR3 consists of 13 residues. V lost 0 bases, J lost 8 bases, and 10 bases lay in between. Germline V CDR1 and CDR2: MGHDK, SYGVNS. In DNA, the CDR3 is TGTGCCAGCAGTGAATATGGGGAAAGAGGCTACACCTTC. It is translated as CASSEYGERGYTF.

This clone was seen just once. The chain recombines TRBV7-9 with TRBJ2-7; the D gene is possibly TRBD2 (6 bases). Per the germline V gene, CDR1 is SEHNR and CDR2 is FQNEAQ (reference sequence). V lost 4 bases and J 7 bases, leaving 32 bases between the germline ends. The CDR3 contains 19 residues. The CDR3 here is CASSSPIDISGFRRWEQYF. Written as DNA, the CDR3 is TGTGCCAGCAGCTCACCGATTGATATAAGCGGGTTTCGGCGGTGGGAGCAGTACTTC.

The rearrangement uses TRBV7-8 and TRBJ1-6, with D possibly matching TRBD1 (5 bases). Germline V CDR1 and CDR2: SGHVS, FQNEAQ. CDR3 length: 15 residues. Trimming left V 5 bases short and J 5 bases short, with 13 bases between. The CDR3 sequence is CASSRRDGNNSPLHF. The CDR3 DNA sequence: TGTGCCAGCAGCCGGCGGGACGGTAATAATTCACCCCTCCACTTT.

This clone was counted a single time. The DNA of the CDR3 is TGTGCCAGCAGGCCGCACTCCACAGATACGCAGTATTTT. It codes for CASRPHSTDTQYF. This chain uses TRBV7-2 with TRBJ2-3; D is ambiguous. This CDR3 is built from 13 residues. V shed 6 bases and J shed 2 bases, with 9 bases lying between them. The germline V gene encodes CDR1 SGHTA and CDR2 FQGNSA.

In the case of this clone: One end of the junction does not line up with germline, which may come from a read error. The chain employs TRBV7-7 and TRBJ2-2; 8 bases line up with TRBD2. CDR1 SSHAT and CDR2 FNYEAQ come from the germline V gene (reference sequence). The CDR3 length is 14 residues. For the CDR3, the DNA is TGTGCCAGCAGCGTAGCGGGGCGCACCGGGGAGCTGTTTTTT. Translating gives CASSVAGRTGELFF.

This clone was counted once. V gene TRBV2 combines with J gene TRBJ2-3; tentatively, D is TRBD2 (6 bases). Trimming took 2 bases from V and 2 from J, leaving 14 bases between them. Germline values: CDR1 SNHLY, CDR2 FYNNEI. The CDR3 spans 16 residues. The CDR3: CASSESGGVNTDTQYF. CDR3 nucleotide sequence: TGTGCCAGCAGTGAAAGCGGCGGGGTTAACACAGATACGCAGTATTTT. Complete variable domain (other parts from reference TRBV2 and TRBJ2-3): EPEVTQTPSHQVTQMGQEVILRCVPISNHLYFYWYRQILGQKVEFLVSFYNNEISEKSEIFDDQFSVERPDGSNFTLKIRSTKLEDSAMYFCASSESGGVNTDTQYFGPGTRLTVL.

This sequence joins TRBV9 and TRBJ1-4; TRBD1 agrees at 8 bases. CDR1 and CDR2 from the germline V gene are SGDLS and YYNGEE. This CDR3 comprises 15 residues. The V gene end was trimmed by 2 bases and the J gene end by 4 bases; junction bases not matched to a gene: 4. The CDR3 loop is CASSVTGGLNEKLFF. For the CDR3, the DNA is TGTGCCAGCAGCGTCACAGGGGGGCTTAATGAAAAACTGTTTTTT.

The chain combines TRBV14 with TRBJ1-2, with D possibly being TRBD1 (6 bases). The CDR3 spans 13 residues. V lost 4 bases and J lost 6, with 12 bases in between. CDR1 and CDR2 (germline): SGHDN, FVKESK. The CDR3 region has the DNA TGTGCCAGCAGCCTCCAAGGGGGTCATGGCTACACCTTC. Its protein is CASSLQGGHGYTF.

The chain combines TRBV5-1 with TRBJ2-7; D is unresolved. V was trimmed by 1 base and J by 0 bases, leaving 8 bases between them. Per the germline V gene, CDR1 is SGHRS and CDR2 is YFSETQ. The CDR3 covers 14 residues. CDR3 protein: CASSLRQASYEQYF. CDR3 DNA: TGCGCCAGCAGCTTGCGGCAGGCCTCCTACGAGCAGTACTTC.

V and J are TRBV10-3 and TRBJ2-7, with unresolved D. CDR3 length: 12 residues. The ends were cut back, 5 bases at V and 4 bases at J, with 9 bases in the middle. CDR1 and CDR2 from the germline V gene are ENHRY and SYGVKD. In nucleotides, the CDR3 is TGTGCCATCAGTCAGCCCCCATACGAGCAGTACTTC. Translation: CAISQPPYEQYF.

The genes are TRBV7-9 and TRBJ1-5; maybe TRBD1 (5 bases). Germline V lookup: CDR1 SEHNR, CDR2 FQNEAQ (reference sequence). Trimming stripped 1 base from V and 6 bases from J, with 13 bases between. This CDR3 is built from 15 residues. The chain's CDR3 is CASSLGVNGGQPQHF. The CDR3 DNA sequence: TGTGCCAGCAGCTTAGGGGTCAACGGGGGTCAGCCCCAGCATTTT. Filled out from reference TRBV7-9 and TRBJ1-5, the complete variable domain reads DTGVSQNPRHKITKRGQNVTFRCDPISEHNRLYWYRQTLGQGPEFLTYFQNEAQLEKSRLLSDRFSAERPKGSFSTLEIQRTEQGDSAMYLCASSLGVNGGQPQHFGDGTRLSIL.

CDR3 sequence: CATVAGTSGSDTQYF. CDR3 nucleotide sequence: TGTGCCACCGTTGCCGGGACTAGCGGTTCAGATACGCAGTATTTT. The gene calls are TRBV2 and TRBJ2-3; TRBD2 matches at 11 bases. The V gene end was trimmed by 10 bases and the J gene end by 4 bases; junction bases not matched to a gene: 10. The germline V gene has CDR1 SNHLY and CDR2 FYNNEI. This CDR3 comprises 15 residues.

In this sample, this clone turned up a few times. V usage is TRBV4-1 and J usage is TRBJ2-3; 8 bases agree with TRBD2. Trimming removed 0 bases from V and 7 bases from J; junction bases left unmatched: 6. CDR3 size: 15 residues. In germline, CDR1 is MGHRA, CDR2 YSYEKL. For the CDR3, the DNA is TGCGCCAGCAGCCAAGATCGCGGGGGGCCGTATACGCAGTATTTT. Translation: CASSQDRGGPYTQYF.